The 14 T cell receptor beta chains in this list originate from one sample, sequenced in a study of T cell repertoires in cytomegalovirus infection. TCRdb itself ran the reads through MiXCR, one entry per CDR3 protein. The sample contains roughly 100,000 distinct CDR3 sequences, approximately 16% of which appear only once. Input material: PBMCs. The origin of the receptors is a human donor in good health (CMV status not recorded). Some clones in this sample may be carry-over from other donors' samples.

This clonotype was observed many times. The chain is built from TRBV7-9 and TRBJ2-2, with 10 nucleotides matching TRBD1. The trim removed 6 bases at V and 8 bases at J, leaving 3 bases unmatched. Germline loops: CDR1 SEHNR, CDR2 FQNEAQ (reference sequence). The CDR3 contains 13 residues. CDR3 residues: CASSDRGPGELFF. CDR3 nucleotide sequence: TGTGCCAGCAGTGACAGGGGGCCTGGGGAGCTGTTTTTT.

This clonotype was seen repeatedly, ten times or more. The chain employs TRBV7-3 and TRBJ2-7; D not resolved. Germline V gives CDR1 SGHTA, CDR2 FQGTGA. Trimming left V 1 base short and J 0 bases short, with 10 bases between. The CDR3 totals 15 residues. Here the CDR3 DNA reads TGTGCCAGCAGCTTAATTCCAGGACCCTCCTACGAGCAGTACTTC. Its protein product is CASSLIPGPSYEQYF.

Turning to this clonotype: This sequence may be a read error, since a much larger clone differs from it by one base. The gene calls are TRBV7-2 and TRBJ1-1, with D maybe TRBD1 (5 bases). The V gene lost 3 bases and the J gene lost 3 bases, with 14 bases spanning the gap. There are 15 residues in the CDR3. Per germline, CDR1 SGHTA and CDR2 FQGNSA. The chain's CDR3 is CASSFGGAGDTEAFF. In nucleotides, the CDR3 is TGTGCCAGCAGCTTTGGAGGGGCAGGCGACACTGAAGCTTTCTTT.

The chain is built from TRBV6-5 and TRBJ1-6; D remains ambiguous. The V gene lost 2 bases and the J gene lost 5 bases, with 13 bases spanning the gap. The V gene's germline CDR1 is MNHEY and CDR2 SVGAGI. CDR3 size: 16 residues. The CDR3 loop reads CASSYRWGGDNSPLHF. DNA for the CDR3: TGTGCCAGCAGTTACCGGTGGGGTGGGGATAATTCACCCCTCCACTTT.

Of note for this clonotype: The junction and the germline gene differ at one end; a read error may be behind it. CDR3 protein: CASSQDKSGNYGYTF. In DNA, the CDR3 is TGTGCCAGCAGCCAAGATAAATCAGGCAACTATGGCTACACCTTC. The chain carries TRBV4-1 and TRBJ1-2; D unclear. Germline V CDR1 and CDR2: MGHRA, YSYEKL. This CDR3 has 15 residues.

Comments on this clonotype: Being one base from a much bigger clone, this may be a read error. The rearrangement links TRBV25-1 to TRBJ2-4; D is perhaps TRBD1 (5 bases). V dropped 2 bases and J dropped 2 bases, with 16 bases sitting between them. In germline, CDR1 is MGHDK, CDR2 SYGVNS. The CDR3 runs 17 residues. The CDR3 loop is CASSEAARGASKNIQYF. The CDR3 DNA reads as TGTGCCAGCAGTGAAGCGGCAAGGGGCGCTTCCAAAAACATTCAGTACTTC.

This sequence joins TRBV6-2 or TRBV6-3 and TRBJ2-7; 9 bases fit TRBD1. The germline gives CDR1 MNHEY, CDR2 SVGEGT. The CDR3 has 15 amino acids. V lost 5 bases, J lost 5 bases, and 10 bases stayed unmatched. CDR3 residues: CASSDPGQGIHEQYF. In nucleotides, the CDR3 is TGTGCCAGCAGTGACCCGGGACAGGGAATTCACGAGCAGTACTTC.

CDR3 DNA sequence: TGTGCCAGCAGTGTATCTTGGAACACCGGGGAGCTGTTTTTT. Translated: CASSVSWNTGELFF. The chain employs TRBV6-4 and TRBJ2-2; D remains ambiguous. V was cut by 4 bases and J by 1 base, with 7 bases left in between. The CDR3 is 14 residues long. CDR1 is MRHNA, CDR2 SNTAGT, per germline.

This clonotype was counted at least ten times. The CDR3 sequence is CASTRTGVFNTEAFF. The CDR3 DNA sequence: TGTGCCAGCACCCGGACAGGGGTTTTTAACACTGAAGCTTTCTTT. The chain joins TRBV7-9 to TRBJ1-1; 9 positions agree with TRBD1. CDR1 SEHNR and CDR2 FQNEAQ come from the germline V gene (reference sequence). After removal of 7 bases from V and 2 bases from J, the junction contained 8 bases not matched to a gene. The CDR3 has 15 amino acids.

The table lists this clonotype with a few counts. The rearrangement links TRBV12-3 or TRBV12-4 to TRBJ1-2; tentatively, D is TRBD1 (5 bases). This CDR3 is built from 13 residues. V was cut by 1 base and J by 4 bases, with 7 bases left in between. The CDR3 reads CASSLGGVYGYTF. CDR3 bases: TGTGCCAGCAGTTTAGGAGGGGTCTATGGCTACACCTTC.

This clonotype was picked up a small number of times. This chain uses TRBV7-2 with TRBJ2-1, with D unclear. This CDR3 has 15 amino acids. The germline V and J ends were trimmed by 6 bases and 1 base, with 13 bases remaining between them. Germline-derived CDR1 and CDR2 are SGHTA and FQGNSA. The CDR3 DNA follows: TGTGCCAGCAGGAGGCTTGTTCGGTCCTACAATGAGCAGTTCTTC. It encodes CASRRLVRSYNEQFF.

The table lists this clonotype with many counts. The chain recombines TRBV7-6 with TRBJ1-5; D unclear. V lost 2 bases and J 0 bases, leaving 20 bases between the germline ends. Germline lookup yields CDR1 SGHVS and CDR2 FNYEAQ. The CDR3 loop spans 19 amino acids. The CDR3: CASSLTSEEAINSNQPQHF. In DNA, the CDR3 is TGTGCCAGCAGCTTAACGTCCGAGGAGGCGATTAATAGCAATCAGCCCCAGCATTTT.

CDR3 region: CARGLPVAGLYNEQFF. As DNA, the CDR3 is TGTGCCAGAGGCTTACCTGTAGCGGGGTTATACAATGAGCAGTTCTTC. The chain couples TRBV7-8 to TRBJ2-1; 8 nucleotides line up with TRBD2. CDR3 length: 16 amino acids. CDR1 and CDR2 (germline): SGHVS, FQNEAQ. Trimming at V came to 9 bases and at J to 4 bases, leaving 14 bases not matched to a gene.

This clonotype was seen more than once but under ten times. The chain combines TRBV29-1 with TRBJ2-3, with TRBD2 matching over 7 bases. The length of the CDR3 is 12 residues. The V gene end was trimmed by 8 bases and the J gene end by 2 bases; junction bases not matched to a gene: 4. The germline V gene encodes CDR1 SQVTM and CDR2 ANQGSEA. Here the CDR3 reads CSWGGVTDTQYF. CDR3 DNA: TGCAGCTGGGGAGGGGTCACAGATACGCAGTATTTT.